This TCR beta chain was retrieved from a study of radiotherapy plus CTLA-4 blockade in lung cancer. Germline V gives CDR1 SGHTA, CDR2 FQGTGA. The CDR3 extends over 13 amino acids. V lost 5 bases to trimming and J lost 3 bases, with 11 bases between them. Receiving focal radiation plus CTLA-4 blockade with ipilimumab were patients who had chemo-refractory metastatic non-small-cell lung cancer. Method: immunoSEQ multiplex PCR; TCRdb's copy keeps in-frame clones and lacks some. The table includes tens of thousands of clones, more than 85% detected once. The material was peripheral blood, obtained from a patient treated with radiotherapy plus ipilimumab. The sequence was collected from a human donor with non-small cell lung cancer who had stable disease on radiotherapy plus ipilimumab. The chain combines TRBV7-3 with TRBJ2-7; weak D call: TRBD1 (6 bases). The CDR3 nucleotides are TGTGCCAGCAGCCCACAGGGATACTACGAGCAGTACTTC. It translates to CASSPQGYYEQYF.